The entry that follows covers one T cell receptor beta chain sequence. These data are taken from a study of blood T cell repertoires in COVID-19. This table comes from immunoSEQ multiplex PCR, and its TCRdb copy is limited to in-frame clones, with some not included. The data contain approximately 200,000 clones, 85% to 90% of them seen just once; the ten biggest clones take up 1.2%. Germline V gene lookup returns CDR1 MNHEY and CDR2 SVGAGI. CDR3 length equals 11 residues. V lost 5 bases, J lost 13 bases, and 11 bases lay in between. Sequencing used PBMCs or T cells enriched from blood (not recorded which). This TCR was recovered from a man between 25 and 39 years old who had recovered from COVID-19. The chain employs TRBV6-5 and TRBJ2-2, with a weak D call TRBD2 (5 bases). CDR3 residues: CASSLHAGLFF. The CDR3 DNA reads TGTGCCAGCAGTCTCCACGCGGGGCTGTTTTTT.